The sequence of this T cell receptor beta chain was determined in a study of T cell responses to AZD1222 COVID-19 vaccine. Profiled with immunoSEQ multiplex PCR; TCRdb holds only in-frame clones, not every one. Of under 150,000 clones in the sample, approximately 90% were seen once. The study's findings and limits: Across spike, vaccine-associated CD4 TCRs were found, dominant at 160-218 and 743-854.

With respect to this clone: The antigen is not known.

Researchers grouped second doses given at about 4 or about 12 weeks into one pool. Trimming removed 6 bases from V and 5 bases from J, with 20 bases in between. The CDR3 extends over 16 amino acids. The germline V gene has CDR1 ENHRY and CDR2 SYGVKD. The chain uses TRBV10-3 and TRBJ2-1, with D perhaps assigned TRBD1 or TRBD2 (6 bases each). The sequences come from peripheral blood, collected 28 days after the second AZD1222 dose. This clonotype originated in an adult who received the AZD1222 COVID-19 vaccine. The CDR3 protein is CAISLDGGPINNEQFF. The CDR3 DNA reads as TGTGCCATCAGCTTGGACGGGGGCCCAATAAACAATGAGCAGTTCTTC.